This T cell receptor (beta chain) emerged from a study of OX40 agonist ivuxolimab in advanced cancers. Whole-study context: Under the entry rules, prior anti-PD-1, anti-PD-L1 or anti-CTLA-4 therapy was allowed, and roughly 39% had some. The study's findings and limits: Among some nonresponders, normalized T-cell clonal expansion was also low. At 0.1 to 3.0 mg/kg, CD4+ and CD8+ blood T cells expanded clonally by week 6. Averaged across samples, CD8+ T cells carried more expanded clones than CD4+ did.

The germline gives CDR1 SGHTA, CDR2 FQGTGA. The CDR3 totals 15 residues. Trimming cost V 3 bases and J 3 bases; bases outside gene matches: 6. The table came from immunoSEQ multiplex PCR; TCRdb's copy has only in-frame clones and leaves some out. The data show more than 45,000 clones, with roughly three quarters seen just once and roughly 3% held by the top ten. With respect to this clone: Its antigen is not identified.

This sample comprised CD4+ or CD8+ T cells sorted from blood, obtained in a trial of the OX40 agonist ivuxolimab. The V and J genes are TRBV7-3 and TRBJ2-7; 9 positions match TRBD2. This clonotype was obtained from an adult with an advanced solid tumor such as melanoma, head and neck, liver or kidney cancer. The CDR3 bases are TGTGCCAGCAGCTTCAGGCGTAGCGGGAGCTACGAGCAGTACTTC. The encoded protein is CASSFRRSGSYEQYF.